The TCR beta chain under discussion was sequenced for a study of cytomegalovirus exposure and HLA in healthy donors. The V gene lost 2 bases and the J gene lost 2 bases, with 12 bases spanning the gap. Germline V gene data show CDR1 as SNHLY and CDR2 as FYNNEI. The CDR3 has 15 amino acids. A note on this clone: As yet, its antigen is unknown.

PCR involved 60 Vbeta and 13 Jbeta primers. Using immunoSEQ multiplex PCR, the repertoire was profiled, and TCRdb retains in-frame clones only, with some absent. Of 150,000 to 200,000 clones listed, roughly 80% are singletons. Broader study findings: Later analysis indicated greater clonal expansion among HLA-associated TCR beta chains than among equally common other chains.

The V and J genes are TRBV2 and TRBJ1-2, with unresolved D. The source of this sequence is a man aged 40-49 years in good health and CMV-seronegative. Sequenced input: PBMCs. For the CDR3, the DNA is TGTGCCAGCAGTGAAATAGGAGGTGAAAACTATGGCTACACCTTC. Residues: CASSEIGGENYGYTF.